This T cell receptor (beta chain) was sequenced for a study of cytomegalovirus exposure and HLA in healthy donors (dated by TCRdb to the late 2010s). Study-level background: An earlier analysis of about 560 of the donors reported 250 to 350 Gb of sequence data and 90 million to 120 million unique TCR beta sequences obtained from around 170 million T cells. Donor age, sex, ethnicity and CMV serostatus were collected together with the repertoire data. Roughly 5 DR-DQ haplotypes were handled as single units for association and clustering, since linkage in the cohort was strong. Genome-wide SNP genotypes for about 65% of the 666 donors were used in a later genetic analysis, which treated that subset as a discovery cohort. Among under 450 genotyped donors of the cohort, an average of roughly 240,000 unique TCR beta nucleotide sequences were sequenced per donor, around 18% of them non-productive. A later analysis re-examined previously published TCR beta repertoires from more than 600 donors and added high-resolution HLA genotyping to investigate patterns of TCR occurrence. Class I and class II HLA loci were covered by the typing at four-digit resolution. In addition to the first cohort of several hundred subjects, a separate validation cohort of approximately 110 different subjects was used. Of the roughly 410 genotyped donors, 81% were placed in the genetic ancestry cluster associated with self-reported Caucasian donors. The study combined high-throughput TCR immunosequencing, statistical association of individual TCRs with disease status, and machine learning to predict cytomegalovirus infection status. An early release covering 550 to 650 HLA-typed donors comprised about 320 gigabases of sequencing data and tens of millions of unique TCR sequences. Every discovery cohort repertoire had been produced on one sequencing platform. The study used immunosequencing to profile the T cell repertoires of some 600 subjects and linked those repertoires to cytomegalovirus serostatus. The study aimed to test whether signatures of past pathogen exposure could be identified by cataloging public T cell receptors. An earlier analysis of around 640 of the donors used high-throughput TCR beta sequencing to judge whether each TCR beta V gene segment behaved as functional or pseudogenic. The number of typed donors differed by locus: 629-630 for A, B, C, DRB1 and DQB1; 500 to 550 for DQA1; 606 for DPA1; and 450 to 480 for DPB1. Rather than using new phenotypic data, the later analysis identified candidate immune exposures from TCR beta sequences and from how often those sequences occurred across donors.

In total, fewer than 750 healthy bone marrow donors made up the cohort. Cohort members were all nominally healthy when sampled, although unrecorded immune exposures were likely present. The donor was CMV seropositive and was included in the group of 289 seropositive cohort members. A peripheral blood sample was collected from each donor, and TCR beta sequencing was performed on peripheral blood mononuclear cells. Genomic DNA was extracted from the blood cell samples with the Qiagen DNeasy Blood Extraction Kit. Trimming accounts for 3 bases at V and 6 bases at J, while the number of junction bases matched to no gene is 13. Sequences SGHAT (CDR1) and FQDESV (CDR2) are obtained from the germline V gene (reference sequence). The CDR3 goes from the cysteine to the phenylalanine over 18 residues. The read is trimmed to its CDR3 DNA, 54 bases read in frame from base 1. Broader findings and caveats from the paper: CMV serostatus was the only immune exposure information available for the cohort. In a later analysis, HLA-associated TCR beta chains were found to be more clonally expanded and to have lower generation probabilities than equally common non-associated chains. The study gave a list of over 150 TCR beta chains associated with cytomegalovirus. In a later genetic analysis, a missense DCLRE1C variant was associated with V-gene and J-gene trimming of TCR beta chains, and the association was replicated in an independent cohort. According to a later analysis, most CMV-associated TCR beta chains appeared to be HLA-restricted, and the HLA associations seemed to be driven largely by CMV exposure. The cohort was sequenced for TCR beta chains only, and without alpha or paired-chain data the features that could be detected were limited. A few of the identified cytomegalovirus-associated TCR beta chains were confirmed in vitro to be specific for cytomegalovirus antigens. An earlier analysis of roughly 570 of the donors showed that most TCR beta V segments appeared in productive rearrangements either about 87% or about 30% of the time, which broadly matched IMGT annotations. In a later analysis, some 18,000 TCR beta sequences were associated with specific HLA alleles at a false discovery rate of 0.05. Because counts were too low, around 17 rarely observed V segments, including chromosome 9 orphons, were left out of the earlier analysis of approximately 500 of the donors. Some IMGT-functional V segments, including TRBV6-2 and TRBV6-3, could not be told apart with the 87-base-pair reads, so those segments were excluded. When HLA alleles, especially DR and DQ, strongly co-occurred, attributing TCR associations to individual alleles was difficult. A later genetic analysis reported fewer N-insertions in productive TCRs among donors in an Asian-associated ancestry cluster than the roughly 670-donor mean. Correlated functional status among segregating V segments might reflect linkage disequilibrium, but an unknown experimental factor could not be ruled out. In a later analysis, several top co-occurrence clusters were reported to appear linked to parvovirus B19, influenza, CMV and Epstein-Barr virus. Most TCR sequences were observed very rarely across donors, whereas some public TCRs were present in many individuals. A further reported finding was that TCR beta sequences accurately predicted the HLA-A and HLA-B alleles for most subjects in the first cohort. Because some donors lacked HLA typing at each locus, the association tests relied only on the typed subset. Sequencing depth was assumed to be roughly uniform across donors in the presence/absence analyses, though that assumption may not hold. According to the authors, the approach could potentially be generalized to other disease states and immunological phenotypes. In both the original and validation cohorts, the classifier was reported to diagnose cytomegalovirus status with high specificity and sensitivity. According to a later analysis, TCR association rates differed among HLA loci, with DRB1 alleles showing the most associated TCRs and HLA-C alleles showing the fewest. A group of highly shared sequence variants was considered likely to be a technical artifact of the sequencing pipeline.

As for this clone: The specificity of this receptor is unknown. No base quality information exists; no much larger clone differs at one position.

The library was obtained by the immunoSEQ multiplex PCR assay. For the multiplex PCR, a mixture combining 60 forward primers for TCR Vbeta segments and 13 reverse primers for TCR Jbeta segments was used. The CDR3 region of rearranged TCR beta genes was amplified from genomic DNA with a multiplex PCR assay. Amplified TCR beta libraries were sequenced as 87-base-pair reads on the Illumina HiSeq System. Regarding the original processing steps: Across the roughly 600 repertoires, a later analysis counted roughly 84 million unique TCR beta chains, some 11 million of which were shared by at least two donors. Raw reads were error-corrected and collapsed into unique sequences with a nearest-neighbor algorithm that merged closely related sequences to remove PCR and sequencing errors. CDR3 sequences were aligned to IMGT reference sequences to assign V, D and J gene segments. Each retained sequence needed at least a six-nucleotide match to both a V gene segment and a J gene segment. Rearrangements were called productive when the CDR3 lacked stop codons and stayed in frame with V and J; all others were non-productive. CDR3 was defined according to IMGT convention as the region running from the second conserved V-encoded cysteine to the conserved J-encoded phenylalanine. The earlier analysis of 587 of the donors excluded sequences that lacked an unambiguous match to a single V gene segment. In an earlier analysis of almost 600 of the donors, a V segment was called functional when productive rearrangements were above 56.7%, and segregating when the standard deviation between donors exceeded 5%. A statistical classification framework was built to diagnose cytomegalovirus status from the catalog of TCR beta chain sequences. In a later analysis, TCR nucleotide sequences were compared against IMGT/GENE-DB human TR gene sequences so that V and J genes could be assigned. A later analysis assigned CDR3 sequences and most-parsimonious VDJ recombination scenarios with the TCRdist pipeline. In a later analysis, every TCR beta chain was defined by the combination of its CDR3 amino acid sequence and its V-gene family, and reads without a unique V-gene family were dropped. In a later analysis, nearly 600 highly shared, low-generation-probability nucleotide sequences were removed to address suspected cross-contamination and a sequencing artifact. In a later analysis, a clonal expansion index was calculated for each public chain from normalized within-repertoire ranks of inferred template counts. In a later analysis, generation probabilities were computed using a VDJ recombination model fitted to out-of-frame rearrangements, and the results were checked against IGoR. A later analysis scored TCR-TCR, TCR-HLA and TCR-CMV co-occurrence with hypergeometric tests, applying a repertoire-size bias correction to TCR pairs. In a later analysis, false discovery rates were estimated by permuting HLA or CMV assignments 20 times. In a later analysis, co-occurring TCRs were grouped with DBSCAN, and TCRdist sequence similarity was added when clustering was performed within HLA-allele-positive subsets. For co-occurrence clustering, repertoires with fewer than 30,000 or more than 120,000 public chains were excluded, along with 5 or 6 repertoires with anomalous nucleotide sharing. The table was pulled from immuneACCESS by TCRdb, which kept in-frame rearrangements only. Such tables lose some clones; where checked, under half of the loss comes from unresolved V genes, and the rest has no known cause. That table gives V, J and clone size, and the DNA gave D and trimming. This sample has about 89,000 clones in its table, and about four fifths of those were observed once. The top ten clones comprise 3% to 4% of the sample.

Sequencing was carried out using PBMCs. Recombination linked TRBV11-1 to TRBJ2-2; 10 bases in between match TRBD2. The sequence was collected from a female donor in good health and CMV-seropositive. Here the CDR3 is given as CASSLHPGTSDSPGELFF. The nucleotide sequence reads as follows: TGTGCCAGCAGCTTGCACCCCGGGACTAGCGATTCCCCCGGGGAGCTGTTTTTT.